This T cell receptor (beta chain) was documented in a study of regulatory T cells in long-lasting Graves disease (dated by TCRdb to 2020 to 2023). For the study in its entirety: Persistent Graves' disease meant more than 5 years of antithyroid drug treatment with TSH receptor autoantibodies that stayed positive. Patients with persistent Graves' disease were compared with patients with newly diagnosed Graves' disease using TCR sequencing and RNA sequencing of peripheral blood. The study took place in China and was registered as a clinical trial. A total of around 35 samples were covered by TCR sequencing, comprising approximately 13 persistent and around 20 newly diagnosed Graves' disease patients. Persistent Graves' disease patients in the clinical cohort had taken antithyroid drugs for approximately 10 years on average.

The sample's time point, from its label and the paper: persistent/refractory GD, antithyroid drugs over 5 years with positive TRAb. For both TCR sequencing and RNA sequencing, RNA was extracted from PBMCs in TRIzol. Graves' disease was diagnosed according to American Thyroid Association guidelines. The patients came from an endocrinology department in Xi'an, China. From each patient, around 9 milliliters of peripheral blood was collected into an EDTA anticoagulant tube. PBMCs were isolated by Ficoll Paque Plus density gradient separation without further T cell sorting. An Agilent 2100 Bioanalyzer and agarose gel were used to check RNA quality, while a NanoDrop 2000 measured RNA concentration. Library method: multiplex PCR. The instrument given in TCRdb is Illumina HiSeq 4000. To build TCR beta libraries, CDR3 regions were amplified by Arm-PCR using iRepertoire HTBI primers. PCR products were gel purified before sequencing. The study's processing was this. Across samples, 60 to 70 TRBV and 13 to 15 TRBJ segments were identified and used for gene usage analysis of CDR3 amino acid clonotypes. COPE and FqMerger were used to merge filtered high-quality paired reads into contigs. BLAST was used to align contigs to IMGT TRBV, TRBD and TRBJ reference genes, and CDR3 was defined according to IMGT. Any clonotype with a frequency above 0.1% was counted as a highly expanded clone. Shannon entropy was used to measure repertoire diversity, and the Gini coefficient was used to measure V-J evenness. A clonotype found in more than one individual was treated as public. Through fastp at Q25 and MiXCR, TCRdb rebuilt clones from the public reads, retaining in-frame beta chains. Merged by CDR3 protein, the rows form single entries marked with the most common genes and DNA. In this record, the V and J calls reflect TCRdb's handling and not the investigators' own analysis. For this sample the table gives 600,000 to 850,000 distinct CDR3 sequences, of which around 32% were detected only once. The top ten constitute about two fifths of the sample.

Looking up the germline V gene yields CDR1 SGHNT and CDR2 YENEEA. Between the V and J ends, shortened by 1 base and 2 bases respectively, the junction contains 11 bases. The CDR3 runs 15 amino acids, cysteine and phenylalanine included. The sequence is cut down to CDR3 DNA, 45 bases in frame from base 1. As to this clonotype: Its antigen remains unidentified. There are no base qualities to consult, and no much larger clone falls within one base.

Study-level results and caveats: Compared with newly diagnosed patients, persistent Graves' disease patients had lower TCR Shannon entropy and fewer highly expanded clones, which suggests clonal expansion. The study examined only peripheral blood because the primary lesion, thyroid tissue, could not be accessed. Patients with persistent disease shared more public clonotypes (over 2,500) than newly diagnosed patients did (966). Only the TCR beta chain was sequenced and analyzed. As a limitation, the authors acknowledged that the small sample size may reduce accuracy. Persistent disease showed preferential use of TRBV28, TRBJ1-2 and TRBJ2-5, whereas newly diagnosed disease favored TRBV20-1 and TRBJ2-1.

Here the sequenced sample was peripheral blood mononuclear cells (PBMCs), taken when the disease was refractory, from a patient treated with antithyroid drugs. The rearranged chain carries TRBV11-3 and TRBJ2-5; the D gene is perhaps TRBD1 or TRBD2, as each covers 5 bases. This TCR derives from a female donor with Graves disease. The CDR3 here reads CASSLGSDSQETQYF. The DNA sequence is as follows: TGTGCCAGCAGCTTAGGTAGCGACAGTCAAGAGACCCAGTACTTC.